These T cell receptor beta chains were read from a single sample in a study of blood T cell repertoires in COVID-19. Sequencing used immunoSEQ multiplex PCR; TCRdb keeps in-frame clones, though not all of them. The repertoire consists of around 130,000 clones, with roughly 84% occurring once and the leading ten covering about 4%. The sequenced sample consisted of PBMCs or T cells enriched from blood (not recorded which). Source of these receptors: a woman under 40 who had recovered from COVID-19. CDR3s include the opening cysteine and the closing phenylalanine or tryptophan. The D gene is left open where the match is weak. Rows give clone size only sometimes, using once, few, many, or a class for an expanded clone.

cdr3_aa: CASSIQDRGAQPQHF; cdr3_nt: TGTGCCAGTAGTATTCAGGACAGGGGCGCTCAGCCCCAGCATTTT; d_call: TRBD1; clone_size: NA; v_call: TRBV19; j_call: TRBJ1-5
cdr3_aa: CASSEGGGLYGYTF; cdr3_nt: TGTGCCAGCAGTGAAGGCGGGGGGCTCTATGGCTACACCTTC; d_call: NA; clone_size: NA; v_call: TRBV2; j_call: TRBJ1-2
cdr3_aa: CASSLAPVFGVNTEAFF; cdr3_nt: TGTGCCAGCAGCTTAGCTCCAGTCTTCGGGGTGAACACTGAAGCTTTCTTT; d_call: NA; clone_size: NA; v_call: TRBV7-8; j_call: TRBJ1-1
cdr3_aa: CASSSGTIVTGELFF; cdr3_nt: TGTGCCAGCAGCTCCGGGACTATCGTAACCGGGGAGCTGTTTTTT; d_call: TRBD2; clone_size: NA; v_call: TRBV28; j_call: TRBJ2-2
cdr3_aa: CASSLVWAANTGELFF; cdr3_nt: TGTGCCAGCAGCTTAGTGTGGGCAGCGAACACCGGGGAGCTGTTTTTT; d_call: NA; clone_size: NA; v_call: TRBV7-8; j_call: TRBJ2-2
cdr3_aa: CASRGDSSYEQYF; cdr3_nt: TGTGCCAGCAGGGGGGACAGCTCCTACGAGCAGTACTTC; d_call: TRBD1; clone_size: NA; v_call: TRBV28; j_call: TRBJ2-7
cdr3_aa: CAISAGDLITDTQYF; cdr3_nt: TGTGCCATCAGTGCCGGGGATCTCATAACAGATACGCAGTATTTT; d_call: NA; clone_size: few; v_call: TRBV10-3; j_call: TRBJ2-3
cdr3_aa: CASSLGFGHSGNTIYF; cdr3_nt: TGCGCCAGCAGCTTGGGATTTGGCCACTCTGGAAACACCATATATTTT; d_call: NA; clone_size: NA; v_call: TRBV5-1; j_call: TRBJ1-3
cdr3_aa: CASSLPARGDSYNEQFF; cdr3_nt: TGTGCCAGCAGCTTGCCGGCCAGGGGGGACTCCTACAATGAGCAGTTCTTC; d_call: NA; clone_size: NA; v_call: TRBV5-6; j_call: TRBJ2-1
cdr3_aa: CASSDWGRGGELFF; cdr3_nt: TGTGCCAGCTCCGACTGGGGGAGGGGCGGGGAGCTGTTTTTT; d_call: TRBD2; clone_size: NA; v_call: TRBV25-1; j_call: TRBJ2-2
cdr3_aa: CASSSPGAQYF; cdr3_nt: TGTGCCAGCAGTTCCCCAGGGGCCCAGTACTTC; d_call: NA; clone_size: NA; v_call: TRBV6-5; j_call: TRBJ2-5
cdr3_aa: CASSYGMNTEAFF; cdr3_nt: TGTGCCAGCAGCTACGGGATGAACACTGAAGCTTTCTTT; d_call: NA; clone_size: few; v_call: TRBV7-3; j_call: TRBJ1-1
cdr3_aa: CASTKPGQGADEQFF; cdr3_nt: TGTGCCAGCACCAAGCCGGGACAGGGGGCGGATGAGCAGTTCTTC; d_call: TRBD1; clone_size: NA; v_call: TRBV6-5; j_call: TRBJ2-1